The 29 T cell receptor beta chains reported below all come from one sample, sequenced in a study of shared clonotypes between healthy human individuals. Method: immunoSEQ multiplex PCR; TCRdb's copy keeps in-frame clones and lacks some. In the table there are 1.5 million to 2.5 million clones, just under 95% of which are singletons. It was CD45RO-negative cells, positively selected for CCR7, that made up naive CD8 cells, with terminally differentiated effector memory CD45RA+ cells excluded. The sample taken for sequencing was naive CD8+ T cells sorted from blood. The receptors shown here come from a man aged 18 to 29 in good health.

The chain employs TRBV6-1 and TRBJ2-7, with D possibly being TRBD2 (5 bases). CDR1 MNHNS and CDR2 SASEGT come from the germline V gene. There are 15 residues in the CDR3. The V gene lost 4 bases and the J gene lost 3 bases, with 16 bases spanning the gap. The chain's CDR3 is CASSGSSGQSYEQYF. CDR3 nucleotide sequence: TGTGCCAGCAGTGGATCCAGCGGCCAAAGCTACGAGCAGTACTTC.

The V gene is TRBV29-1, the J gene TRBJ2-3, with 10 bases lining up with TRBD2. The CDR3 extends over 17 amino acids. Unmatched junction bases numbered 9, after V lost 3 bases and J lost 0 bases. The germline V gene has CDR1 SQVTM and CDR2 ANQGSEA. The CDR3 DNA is TGCAGCGTTGAGATGGGGCGACTAGCGGGCAGCACAGATACGCAGTATTTT. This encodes CSVEMGRLAGSTDTQYF.

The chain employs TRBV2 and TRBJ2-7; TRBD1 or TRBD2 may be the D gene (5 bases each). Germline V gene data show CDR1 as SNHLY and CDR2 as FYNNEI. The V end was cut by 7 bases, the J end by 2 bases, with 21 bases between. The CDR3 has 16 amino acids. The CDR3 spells CASNPVGTYAPYEQYF. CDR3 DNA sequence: TGTGCCAGCAACCCCGTAGGGACGTACGCCCCCTACGAGCAGTACTTC. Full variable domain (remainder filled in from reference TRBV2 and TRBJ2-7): EPEVTQTPSHQVTQMGQEVILRCVPISNHLYFYWYRQILGQKVEFLVSFYNNEISEKSEIFDDQFSVERPDGSNFTLKIRSTKLEDSAMYFCASNPVGTYAPYEQYFGPGTRLTVT.

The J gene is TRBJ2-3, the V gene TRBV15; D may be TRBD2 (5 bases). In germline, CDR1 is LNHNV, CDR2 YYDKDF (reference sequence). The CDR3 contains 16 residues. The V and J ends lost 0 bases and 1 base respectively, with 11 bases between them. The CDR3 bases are TGTGCCACCAGCAGAGAAGGCCTAGCCGGCACAGATACGCAGTATTTT. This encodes CATSREGLAGTDTQYF.

The CDR3 protein is CASSQEEGTNIQYF. The DNA for the CDR3 is TGCGCCAGCAGCCAAGAGGAGGGAACGAACATTCAGTACTTC. The chain recombines TRBV4-1 with TRBJ2-4; the D gene is possibly TRBD2 (6 bases). Germline V gene data show CDR1 as MGHRA and CDR2 as YSYEKL. The CDR3 covers 14 residues. Trimming took 0 bases from V and 7 from J, leaving 10 bases between them.

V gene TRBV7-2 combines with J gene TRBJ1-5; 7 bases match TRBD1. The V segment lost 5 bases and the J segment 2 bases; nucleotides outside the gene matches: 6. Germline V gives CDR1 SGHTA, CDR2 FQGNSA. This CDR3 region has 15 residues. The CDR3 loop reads CASSHPTGGNQPQHF. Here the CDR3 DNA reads TGTGCCAGCAGCCACCCCACAGGGGGCAATCAGCCCCAGCATTTT.

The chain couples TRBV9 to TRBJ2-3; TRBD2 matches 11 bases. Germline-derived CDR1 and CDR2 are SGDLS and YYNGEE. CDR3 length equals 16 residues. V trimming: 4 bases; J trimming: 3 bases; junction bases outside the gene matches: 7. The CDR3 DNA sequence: TGTGCCAGCAGCATCAAGGGACTAGCGGTAACAGATACGCAGTATTTT. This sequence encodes CASSIKGLAVTDTQYF.

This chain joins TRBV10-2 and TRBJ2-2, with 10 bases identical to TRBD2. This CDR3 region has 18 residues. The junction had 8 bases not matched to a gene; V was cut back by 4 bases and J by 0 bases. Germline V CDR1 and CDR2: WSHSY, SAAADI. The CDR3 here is CASSGLAGRATNTGELFF. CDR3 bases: TGCGCCAGCAGTGGACTAGCGGGCAGGGCGACGAACACCGGGGAGCTGTTTTTT.

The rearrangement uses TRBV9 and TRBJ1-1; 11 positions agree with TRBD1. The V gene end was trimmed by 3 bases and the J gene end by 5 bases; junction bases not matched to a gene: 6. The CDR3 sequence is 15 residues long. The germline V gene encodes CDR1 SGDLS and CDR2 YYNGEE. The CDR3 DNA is TGTGCCAGCAGCGCCTGGACAGGGGGCGCGACTGAAGCTTTCTTT. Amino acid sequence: CASSAWTGGATEAFF.

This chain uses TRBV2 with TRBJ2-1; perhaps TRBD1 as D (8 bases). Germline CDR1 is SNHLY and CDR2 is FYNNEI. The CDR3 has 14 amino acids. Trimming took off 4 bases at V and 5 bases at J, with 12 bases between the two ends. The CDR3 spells CASSGQGTNNEQFF. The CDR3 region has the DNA TGTGCCAGCAGTGGACAGGGGACTAACAATGAGCAGTTCTTC.

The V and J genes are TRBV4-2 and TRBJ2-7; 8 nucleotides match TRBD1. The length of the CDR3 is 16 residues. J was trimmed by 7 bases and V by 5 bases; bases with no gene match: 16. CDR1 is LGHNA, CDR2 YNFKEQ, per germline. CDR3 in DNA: TGTGCCAGCAGCTTCTCCGGGACAGGAGGCCCGGAGGAGCAGTACTTC. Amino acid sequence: CASSFSGTGGPEEQYF.

CDR3 in DNA: TGTGCCAGTAGTACGAGGGGAGGATACTACGAGCAGTACTTC. Its protein product is CASSTRGGYYEQYF. The chain joins TRBV19 to TRBJ2-7; possibly TRBD2 for D (6 bases). The germline gives CDR1 LNHDA, CDR2 SQIVND (reference sequence). The CDR3 extends over 14 amino acids. Trimming took off 4 bases at V and 3 bases at J, with 13 bases between the two ends.

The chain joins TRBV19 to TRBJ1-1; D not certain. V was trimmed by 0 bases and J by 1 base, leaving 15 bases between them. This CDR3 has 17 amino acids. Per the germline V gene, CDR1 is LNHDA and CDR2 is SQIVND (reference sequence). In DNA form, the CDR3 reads TGTGCCAGTAGTATAGATCCCCCGGGTTCGGAGAACACTGAAGCTTTCTTT. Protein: CASSIDPPGSENTEAFF.

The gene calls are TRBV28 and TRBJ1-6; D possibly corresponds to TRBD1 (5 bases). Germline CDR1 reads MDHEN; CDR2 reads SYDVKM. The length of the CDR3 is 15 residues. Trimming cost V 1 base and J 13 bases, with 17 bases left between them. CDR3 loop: CASSLLQGGGDPLHF. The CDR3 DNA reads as TGTGCCAGCAGTTTATTGCAGGGCGGGGGTGATCCCCTCCACTTT.

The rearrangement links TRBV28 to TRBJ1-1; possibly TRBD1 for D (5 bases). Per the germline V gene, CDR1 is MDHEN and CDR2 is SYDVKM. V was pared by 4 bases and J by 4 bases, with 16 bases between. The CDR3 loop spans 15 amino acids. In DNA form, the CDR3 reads TGTGCCAGCAGTTCCTTCAGGGAGTTGAGCACTGAAGCTTTCTTT. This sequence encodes CASSSFRELSTEAFF.

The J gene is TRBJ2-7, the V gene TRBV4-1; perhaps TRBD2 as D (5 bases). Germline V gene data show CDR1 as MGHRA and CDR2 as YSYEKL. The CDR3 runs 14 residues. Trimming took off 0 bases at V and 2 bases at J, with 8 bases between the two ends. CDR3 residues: CASSQETIPYEQYF. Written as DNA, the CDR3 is TGCGCCAGCAGCCAAGAGACTATCCCCTACGAGCAGTACTTC.

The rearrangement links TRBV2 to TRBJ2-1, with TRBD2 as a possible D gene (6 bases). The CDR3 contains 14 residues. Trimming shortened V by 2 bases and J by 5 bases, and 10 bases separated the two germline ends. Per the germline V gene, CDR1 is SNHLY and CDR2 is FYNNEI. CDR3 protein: CASSERLADNEQFF. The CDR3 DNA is TGTGCCAGCAGTGAAAGATTAGCGGACAATGAGCAGTTCTTC.

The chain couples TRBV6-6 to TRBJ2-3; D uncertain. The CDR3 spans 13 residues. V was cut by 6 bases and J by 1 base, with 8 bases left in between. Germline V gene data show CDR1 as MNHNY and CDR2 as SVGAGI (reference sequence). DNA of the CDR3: TGTGCCAGCAGCCGCGGAGGCACAGATACGCAGTATTTT. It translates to CASSRGGTDTQYF.

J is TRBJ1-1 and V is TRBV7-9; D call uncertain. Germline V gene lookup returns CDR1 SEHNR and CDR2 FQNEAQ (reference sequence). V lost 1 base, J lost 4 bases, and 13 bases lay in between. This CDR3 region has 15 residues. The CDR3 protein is CASSLVGMGFTEAFF. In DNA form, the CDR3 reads TGTGCCAGCAGCTTAGTAGGTATGGGGTTCACTGAAGCTTTCTTT.

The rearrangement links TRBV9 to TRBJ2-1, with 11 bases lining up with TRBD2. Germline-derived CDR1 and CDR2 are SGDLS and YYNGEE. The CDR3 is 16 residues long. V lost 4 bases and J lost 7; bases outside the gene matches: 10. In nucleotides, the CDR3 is TGTGCCAGCAGCCTTCTTCTAGCGGGAGGTGGGAATGAGCAGTTCTTC. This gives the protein CASSLLLAGGGNEQFF.

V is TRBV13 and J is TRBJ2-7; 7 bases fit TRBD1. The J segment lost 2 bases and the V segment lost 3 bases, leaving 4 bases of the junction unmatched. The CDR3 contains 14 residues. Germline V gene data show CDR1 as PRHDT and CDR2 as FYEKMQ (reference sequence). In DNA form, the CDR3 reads TGTGCCAGCAGCTTTGACAGGGCCACCTACGAGCAGTACTTC. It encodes CASSFDRATYEQYF.

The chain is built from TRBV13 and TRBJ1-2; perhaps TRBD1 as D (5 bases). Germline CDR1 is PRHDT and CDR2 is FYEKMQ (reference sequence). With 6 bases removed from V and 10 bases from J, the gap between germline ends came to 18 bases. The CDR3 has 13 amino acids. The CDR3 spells CASSLVQEISYTF. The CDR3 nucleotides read TGTGCCAGCAGTCTAGTACAGGAGATTTCCTACACCTTC.

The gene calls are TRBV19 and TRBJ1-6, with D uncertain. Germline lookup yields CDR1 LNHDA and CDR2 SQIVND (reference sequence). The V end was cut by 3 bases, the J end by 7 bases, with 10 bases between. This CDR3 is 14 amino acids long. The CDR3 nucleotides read TGTGCCAGTAGTATCACAGATATCAATTCACCCCTCCACTTT. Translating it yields CASSITDINSPLHF.

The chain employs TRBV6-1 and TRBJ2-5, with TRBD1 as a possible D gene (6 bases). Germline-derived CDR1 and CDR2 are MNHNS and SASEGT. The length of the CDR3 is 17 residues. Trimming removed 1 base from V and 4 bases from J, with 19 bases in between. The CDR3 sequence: CASSEGRFLQGGETQYF. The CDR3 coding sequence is TGTGCCAGCAGTGAAGGACGGTTTCTACAGGGCGGAGAGACCCAGTACTTC.

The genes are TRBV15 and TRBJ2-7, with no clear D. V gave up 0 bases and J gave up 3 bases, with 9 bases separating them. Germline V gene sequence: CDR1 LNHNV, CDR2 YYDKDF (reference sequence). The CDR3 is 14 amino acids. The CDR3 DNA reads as TGTGCCACCAGCAGAGAGTCTGCCGTCTACGAGCAGTACTTC. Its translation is CATSRESAVYEQYF.

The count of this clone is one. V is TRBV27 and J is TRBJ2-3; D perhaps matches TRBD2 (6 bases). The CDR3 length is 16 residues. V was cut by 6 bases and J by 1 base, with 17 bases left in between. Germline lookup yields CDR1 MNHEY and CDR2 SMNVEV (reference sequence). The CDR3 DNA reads TGTGCCAGCAGATCCATGGGGGGAGGCGGCACAGATACGCAGTATTTT. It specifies CASRSMGGGGTDTQYF.

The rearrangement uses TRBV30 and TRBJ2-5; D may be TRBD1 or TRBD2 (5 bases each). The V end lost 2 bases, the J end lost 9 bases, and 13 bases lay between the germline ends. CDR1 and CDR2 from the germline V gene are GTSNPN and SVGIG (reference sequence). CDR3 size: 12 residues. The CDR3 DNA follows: TGTGCCTGGAGTCTGGGGGTGGGGTCCCAGTACTTC. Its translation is CAWSLGVGSQYF.

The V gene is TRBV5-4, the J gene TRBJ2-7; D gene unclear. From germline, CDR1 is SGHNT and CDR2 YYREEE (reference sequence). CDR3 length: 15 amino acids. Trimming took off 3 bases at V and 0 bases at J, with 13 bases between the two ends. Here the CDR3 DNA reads TGTGCCAGCAGCTCGGACGGTGAGAGCTCCTACGAGCAGTACTTC. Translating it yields CASSSDGESSYEQYF.

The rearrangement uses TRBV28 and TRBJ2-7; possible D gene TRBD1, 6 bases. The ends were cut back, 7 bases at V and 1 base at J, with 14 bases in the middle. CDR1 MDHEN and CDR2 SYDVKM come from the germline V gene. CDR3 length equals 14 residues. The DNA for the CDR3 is TGTGCCAGCACTCCTAGGGGGAGTTCCTACGAGCAGTACTTC. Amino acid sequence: CASTPRGSSYEQYF.